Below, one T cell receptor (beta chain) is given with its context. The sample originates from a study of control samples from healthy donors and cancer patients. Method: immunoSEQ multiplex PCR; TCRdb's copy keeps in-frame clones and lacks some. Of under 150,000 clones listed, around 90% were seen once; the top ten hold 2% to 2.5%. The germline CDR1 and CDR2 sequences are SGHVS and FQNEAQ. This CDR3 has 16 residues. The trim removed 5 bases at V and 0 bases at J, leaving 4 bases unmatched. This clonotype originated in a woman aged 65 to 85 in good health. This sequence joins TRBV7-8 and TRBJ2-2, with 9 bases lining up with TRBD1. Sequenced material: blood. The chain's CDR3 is CASSPRQGANTGELFF. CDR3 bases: TGTGCCAGCAGCCCCCGACAGGGGGCGAACACCGGGGAGCTGTTTTTT.